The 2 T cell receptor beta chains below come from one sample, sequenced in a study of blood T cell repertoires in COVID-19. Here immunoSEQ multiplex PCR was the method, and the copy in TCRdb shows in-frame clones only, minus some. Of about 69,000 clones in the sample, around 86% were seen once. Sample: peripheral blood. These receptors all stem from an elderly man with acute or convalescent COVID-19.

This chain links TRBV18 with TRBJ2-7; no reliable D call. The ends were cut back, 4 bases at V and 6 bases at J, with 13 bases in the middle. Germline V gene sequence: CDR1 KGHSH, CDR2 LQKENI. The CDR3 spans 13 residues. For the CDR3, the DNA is TGTGCCAGCTCACTCAGTTCAGGAACCGAGCAGTACTTC. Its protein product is CASSLSSGTEQYF. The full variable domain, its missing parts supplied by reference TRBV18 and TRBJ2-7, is NAGVMQNPRHLVRRRGQEARLRCSPMKGHSHVYWYRQLPEEGLKFMVYLQKENIIDESGMPKERFSAEFPKEGPSILRIQQVVRGDSAAYFCASSLSSGTEQYFGPGTRLTVT.

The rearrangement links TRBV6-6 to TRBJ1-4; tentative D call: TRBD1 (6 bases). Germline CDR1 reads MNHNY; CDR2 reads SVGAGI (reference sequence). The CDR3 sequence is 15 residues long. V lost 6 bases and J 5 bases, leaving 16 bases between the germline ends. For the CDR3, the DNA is TGTGCCAGCAGCCCCCCCGGGGGGGGCAATGAAAAACTGTTTTTT. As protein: CASSPPGGGNEKLFF.